The present T cell receptor beta chain was sequenced within a study of T cells in Graves' hyperthyroidism and ophthalmopathy. Participants, patients aged 18 to 65, had newly diagnosed hyperthyroidism with a duration under 2 months. Uncontrolled infections, other autoimmune diseases, pregnancy or lactation led to exclusion of patients. This clonotype was found many times. Its antigen is not known. The germline gives CDR1 SNHLY, CDR2 FYNNEI. There are 14 residues in the CDR3. The ends lost 6 bases at V and 7 bases at J; junction bases unmatched: 9. Regarding the study as a whole: Ophthalmopathy was distinguished from stable hyperthyroidism by 13 V-J signatures.

RNA transcripts provided the source from which TCR beta CDR3 regions were amplified. First-round RT-PCR of the TCR CDR3 relied on the HTBI primer set. TCRdb redid the calling of the multiplex PCR reads with MiXCR, one entry per CDR3 protein. The top ten hold 35% to 50% of the sample, which has around 200,000 distinct CDR3 sequences, roughly 18% seen once. This TCR derives from a man in his forties with Graves' hyperthyroidism. The chain recombines TRBV2 with TRBJ2-3; TRBD1 agrees at 8 bases. The sample comprised blood. The chain's CDR3 is CASRGTGPGNTQYF. The CDR3 region has the DNA TGTGCCAGCAGGGGGACAGGACCAGGGAATACGCAGTATTTT.